What follows are 13 T cell receptor beta chains derived from one specimen sequenced in a study of a mutant IDH1 vaccine in newly diagnosed glioma. Regarding time point: week 47, end of study. Doses comprised 300 ug of mutant IDH1 20-mer peptide each, plus topical imiquimod. Data came from immunoSEQ multiplex PCR; TCRdb stores just in-frame clones and leaves some out. The sample lists 60,000 to 70,000 clones, roughly four fifths occurring once. These TCRs' antigens remain unknown. The sequences come from PBMCs, collected from a glioma patient whose treatment included an IDH1 peptide vaccine. The receptors stem from a young man with glioma.

V gene TRBV18 combines with J gene TRBJ2-3; D unclear. Germline values: CDR1 KGHSH, CDR2 LQKENI. Trimming took off 8 bases at V and 2 bases at J, with 8 bases between the two ends. This CDR3 has 12 amino acids. The CDR3 DNA reads as TGTGCCAGCCGACCGCTCACAGATACGCAGTATTTT. Translated, it gives CASRPLTDTQYF. The complete variable domain, with remaining parts taken from reference TRBV18 and TRBJ2-3, reads NAGVMQNPRHLVRRRGQEARLRCSPMKGHSHVYWYRQLPEEGLKFMVYLQKENIIDESGMPKERFSAEFPKEGPSILRIQQVVRGDSAAYFCASRPLTDTQYFGPGTRLTVL.

The chain links TRBV7-9 to TRBJ1-1, with TRBD1 identical over 10 bases. V shed 2 bases, J shed 1 base, and the junction held 4 bases outside the gene matches. The germline gives CDR1 SEHNR, CDR2 FQNEAQ (reference sequence). The CDR3 runs to 16 residues. In DNA form, the CDR3 reads TGTGCCAGCAGCTTACCCGGGACAGGGGAGAACACTGAAGCTTTCTTT. Translation gives CASSLPGTGENTEAFF.

The chain is built from TRBV2 and TRBJ2-7; no clear D gene. CDR1 and CDR2 from the germline V gene are SNHLY and FYNNEI. The CDR3 contains 13 residues. With 7 bases removed from V and 3 bases from J, the gap between germline ends came to 13 bases. This CDR3 reads CASNPNSIYEQYF. The CDR3 DNA follows: TGTGCCAGCAACCCGAACAGTATCTACGAGCAGTACTTC.

This rearrangement joins TRBV29-1 to TRBJ1-1; D is unresolved. Germline V gene lookup returns CDR1 SQVTM and CDR2 ANQGSEA. V lost 6 bases and J lost 0, with 14 bases in between. The length of the CDR3 is 14 residues. CDR3: CSVRFSGLNTEAFF. DNA for the CDR3: TGCAGCGTCCGGTTCAGCGGGTTGAACACTGAAGCTTTCTTT.

The V and J genes are TRBV18 and TRBJ2-7; D gene ambiguous. The CDR3 consists of 15 residues. Per the germline V gene, CDR1 is KGHSH and CDR2 is LQKENI. V was cut by 1 base and J by 5 bases, with 15 bases left in between. The CDR3 loop reads CASSPRGLGLNEQYF. CDR3 DNA: TGTGCCAGCTCACCACGGGGTCTAGGTCTTAACGAGCAGTACTTC.

V gene TRBV13 combines with J gene TRBJ2-1; D unclear. The ends were cut back, 4 bases at V and 2 bases at J, with 3 bases in the middle. The germline CDR1 and CDR2 sequences are PRHDT and FYEKMQ (reference sequence). CDR3 length: 12 residues. The CDR3 spells CASSSTYNEQFF. The CDR3 coding sequence is TGTGCCAGCAGCTCGACCTACAATGAGCAGTTCTTC.

This clone was recorded only once. The chain carries TRBV28 and TRBJ2-7; perhaps D is TRBD1 or TRBD2 (5 bases each). CDR3 length: 16 amino acids. Trimming left V 4 bases short and J 1 base short, with 17 bases between. Germline V gives CDR1 MDHEN, CDR2 SYDVKM. In DNA form, the CDR3 reads TGTGCCAGCAGTTCCTTAAAAAGGGGACGGTCCTACGAGCAGTACTTC. Amino acid sequence: CASSSLKRGRSYEQYF.

The genes are TRBV5-4 and TRBJ1-3; D not resolved. This CDR3 has 16 residues. CDR1 and CDR2 (germline): SGHNT, YYREEE (reference sequence). V was pared by 1 base and J by 0 bases, with 11 bases between. The CDR3 sequence: CASSLSPLGSGNTIYF. The CDR3 nucleotides read TGTGCCAGCAGCTTGTCCCCTCTCGGCTCTGGAAACACCATATATTTT. The variable domain in full, completed from reference TRBV5-4 and TRBJ1-3, reads ETGVTQSPTHLIKTRGQQVTLRCSSQSGHNTVSWYQQALGQGPQFIFQYYREEENGRGNFPPRFSGLQFPNYSSELNVNALELDDSALYLCASSLSPLGSGNTIYFGEGSWLTVV.

This clone was found a few times. For the CDR3, the DNA is TGTGCCAGCAGCGGCGGAGGCAACACTGAAGCTTTCTTT. Its protein is CASSGGGNTEAFF. V usage is TRBV5-4 and J usage is TRBJ1-1; no clear D gene. Germline CDR1 reads SGHNT; CDR2 reads YYREEE (reference sequence). V dropped 4 bases and J dropped 2 bases, with 9 bases sitting between them. This CDR3 has 13 residues.

The gene calls are TRBV5-1 and TRBJ1-3; D gene unclear. Trimming removed 1 base at V and 1 base at J, with 15 bases between. This CDR3 region has 17 residues. Looked up from germline, CDR1 is SGHRS and CDR2 is YFSETQ. The CDR3 DNA sequence: TGCGCCAGCAGCTTGTTAACCCCGGCAGAATCTGGAAACACCATATATTTT. This codes for CASSLLTPAESGNTIYF.

The V call is TRBV28, the J call TRBJ1-1; the D is unclear. The CDR3 is 13 amino acids. V lost 3 bases, J lost 8 bases, and 13 bases lay in between. The V gene's germline CDR1 is MDHEN and CDR2 SYDVKM. CDR3 loop: CASSLSSAAEAFF. CDR3 nucleotides: TGTGCCAGCAGTTTGTCCTCCGCGGCCGAAGCTTTCTTT.

The chain's CDR3 is CASSPTYRVEGKGYTF. The CDR3 DNA follows: TGTGCCAGCAGCCCGACCTACAGGGTTGAAGGAAAAGGCTACACCTTC. The chain carries TRBV7-2 and TRBJ1-2; D is perhaps TRBD1 (6 bases). Germline assignment: CDR1 SGHTA and CDR2 FQGNSA. The CDR3 spans 16 residues. V was pared by 5 bases and J by 8 bases, with 24 bases between.

The V gene is TRBV5-6, the J gene TRBJ1-1; a possible D gene is TRBD1 (5 bases). There are 19 residues in the CDR3. Germline V CDR1 and CDR2: SGHDT, YYEEEE. The germline V and J ends were trimmed by 4 bases and 0 bases, with 25 bases remaining between them. As DNA, the CDR3 is TGTGCCAGCAGCACTCCCGGGGCAGGGTTCAGTCTCCTGAACACTGAAGCTTTCTTT. As protein: CASSTPGAGFSLLNTEAFF.